This T cell receptor beta chain was sequenced during a study of blood T cell repertoires in COVID-19. Looking at the study overall: The study drew acute and convalescent COVID-19 samples from the United States, Italy and Spain. Nucleic acid was either cDNA or gDNA, and it came from T cells, B-cell-depleted T cells, or PBMCs.

Under the authors' procedure: Reference gene primer amplification yielded estimated nucleated cell counts. Here immunoSEQ multiplex PCR was the method, and the copy in TCRdb shows in-frame clones only, minus some. That table supplies the V and J calls and clone size; D and trimming were determined from the DNA. The data show roughly 38,000 clones, 80% to 90% seen once. It was during active infection that Seattle patients were enrolled and then longitudinally followed. Sequenced sample: peripheral blood. The clonotype originates from a man aged 55 to 69 with COVID-19, enrolled during active disease.

CDR3 region: CASSGGTGPPLHF. Here the CDR3 DNA reads TGTGCCAGCAGCGGAGGTACCGGCCCACCCCTCCACTTT. The chain couples TRBV9 to TRBJ1-6; D gene ambiguous. The germline CDR1 and CDR2 sequences are SGDLS and YYNGEE. This CDR3 is built from 13 residues. With 3 bases removed from V and 11 bases from J, the gap between germline ends came to 12 bases.